The 11 T cell receptor beta chains in this list originate from one sample, sequenced in a study of molecular identifiers for immune sequencing clone quantification. MiXCR, run by TCRdb on the PCR reads, gives a single entry per CDR3 protein. The data contain 300,000 to 400,000 distinct CDR3 sequences, 20% to 25% of them singletons. The sequencing input was naive CD8+ T cells from blood, with Jurkat cell RNA spiked in. Subset of the sample: FACS-sorted CD8+CD4-CCR7+CD45RA+ naive T cells. These receptor sequences come from a human donor in good health. Some libraries in this study had Jurkat cell RNA spiked in.

This clonotype was counted at least ten times. The chain recombines TRBV7-6 with TRBJ2-7; D may be TRBD2 (5 bases). Germline-derived CDR1 and CDR2 are SGHVS and FNYEAQ. The V end was cut by 5 bases, the J end by 4 bases, with 12 bases between. The CDR3 runs to 13 residues. DNA for the CDR3: TGTGCCAGCAGCCACAACGAGGGTTACGAGCAGTACTTC. This encodes CASSHNEGYEQYF.

At least ten counts were recorded for this clonotype. The rearrangement joins TRBV7-3 to TRBJ2-3; the D gene is possibly TRBD1 (5 bases). V was cut by 6 bases and J by 1 base, with 8 bases left in between. Per germline, CDR1 SGHTA and CDR2 FQGTGA. The CDR3 consists of 13 residues. CDR3 in amino acids: CASSLQGTDTQYF. The CDR3 DNA reads TGTGCCAGCAGTTTACAGGGCACAGATACGCAGTATTTT.

This clonotype was recorded at least ten times. This rearrangement joins TRBV6-5 to TRBJ2-3; no definite D call. This CDR3 spans 12 amino acids. Germline values: CDR1 MNHEY, CDR2 SVGAGI. Trimming took off 2 bases at V and 1 base at J, with 1 base between the two ends. As DNA, the CDR3 is TGTGCCAGCAGTTACGGCACAGATACGCAGTATTTT. Encoded protein: CASSYGTDTQYF.

This clonotype was picked up many times. The J gene is TRBJ2-3, the V gene TRBV30; D remains ambiguous. Germline CDR1 reads GTSNPN; CDR2 reads SVGIG (reference sequence). Trimming stripped 0 bases from V and 5 bases from J, with 15 bases between. The CDR3 loop spans 15 amino acids. The CDR3 sequence is CAWSVLGPPQDTQYF. The CDR3 DNA follows: TGTGCCTGGAGTGTACTTGGTCCGCCTCAAGATACGCAGTATTTT.

This clonotype came up many times. V gene TRBV9 combines with J gene TRBJ1-3; 7 nucleotides align to TRBD1. This CDR3 is built from 17 residues. The V and J ends lost 0 bases and 4 bases, in that order; junction bases with no gene match: 10. Germline lookup yields CDR1 SGDLS and CDR2 YYNGEE. CDR3 DNA: TGTGCCAGCAGCGTAGGTTTTGGGGACAGTGGCGGAAACACCATATATTTT. Amino acids: CASSVGFGDSGGNTIYF.

Concerning this clonotype: A much larger clone differs from this one at a single base, so this may be a read error. Given the absence of the conserved phenylalanine or tryptophan at the CDR3 end, a read error is likely. This chain joins TRBV30 and TRBJ2-1; the D is unclear. Germline-derived CDR1 and CDR2 are GTSNPN and SVGIG (reference sequence). V lost 4 bases, J lost 7 bases, and 11 bases lay in between. The CDR3 is 12 residues long. The CDR3 DNA follows: TGTGCCTGGAACGCGGTATTGAATGAGCAGTTCTAC. It is translated as CAWNAVLNEQFY.

This chain links TRBV3-1 with TRBJ2-3; 8 bases fit TRBD1. J gave up 0 bases and V 4 bases, and 9 bases lay outside the gene matches. The germline gives CDR1 LGHDT, CDR2 YNNKEL (reference sequence). The CDR3 sequence is 17 residues long. CDR3 DNA sequence: TGTGCCAGCAGCCCAAGACAGGGGAAAGTTAGCACAGATACGCAGTATTTT. It encodes CASSPRQGKVSTDTQYF.

Many counts were recorded for this clonotype. The DNA of the CDR3 is TGTGCCTGGAGTGAGGCTAGCGGGAGCGAGCAGTACTTC. Protein: CAWSEASGSEQYF. The V call is TRBV30, the J call TRBJ2-7; 10 nucleotides agree with TRBD2. V trimming: 1 base; J trimming: 6 bases; junction bases outside the gene matches: 3. The CDR3 totals 13 residues. Germline CDR1 and CDR2: GTSNPN and SVGIG (reference sequence). Complete variable domain (other parts from reference TRBV30 and TRBJ2-7): SQTIHQWPATLVQPVGSPLSLECTVEGTSNPNLYWYRQAAGRGLQLLFYSVGIGQISSEVPQNLSASRPQDRQFILSSKKLLLSDSGFYLCAWSEASGSEQYFGPGTRLTVT.

This clonotype was counted a few times. The chain carries TRBV30 and TRBJ2-7, with D unclear. The ends were cut back, 2 bases at V and 2 bases at J, with 13 bases in the middle. The CDR3 sequence is 14 residues long. Germline V CDR1 and CDR2: GTSNPN, SVGIG (reference sequence). CDR3: CAWSRADAPYEQYF. The CDR3 bases are TGTGCCTGGAGTCGGGCAGACGCTCCCTACGAGCAGTACTTC.

This clonotype was seen many times. The rearrangement uses TRBV7-3 and TRBJ2-1; 9 bases align to TRBD2. The CDR3 is made up of 19 amino acids. CDR1 is SGHTA, CDR2 FQGTGA, per germline. The junction had 15 bases not matched to a gene; V was cut back by 5 bases and J by 1 base. The CDR3 is CASSPTASGIPLSYNEQFF. CDR3 bases: TGTGCCAGCAGCCCAACGGCTAGCGGGATACCTCTTTCCTACAATGAGCAGTTCTTC.

This rearrangement joins TRBV20-1 to TRBJ1-1; no reliable D call. V lost 5 bases, J lost 0 bases, and 13 bases lay in between. Germline V CDR1 and CDR2: DFQATT, SNEGSKA (reference sequence). This CDR3 contains 14 residues. The CDR3 DNA reads TGCAGTGCTCACGACCGGGCCTTGAACACTGAAGCTTTCTTT. Residues: CSAHDRALNTEAFF.